This T cell receptor (beta chain) was sequenced in a study of T cells in Graves' hyperthyroidism and ophthalmopathy. Study as a whole: Prior to any treatment, at the point of initial diagnosis, peripheral blood was collected.

RNA transcripts provided the source from which TCR beta CDR3 regions were amplified. The HTBI primer set was used in a first-round RT-PCR of the TCR CDR3. Each CDR3 protein is one row after TCRdb ran MiXCR on the multiplex PCR reads. The sample holds approximately 400,000 distinct CDR3 sequences; roughly 13% are singletons and the top ten take around 27%. There are many counts of this clonotype. Its cognate antigen is unknown. Germline V CDR1 and CDR2: KGHSH, LQKENI. J was trimmed by 4 bases and V by 1 base; bases with no gene match: 6. The CDR3 runs 16 residues. General study findings and limits: Peripheral blood also featured most of the thyroid clonotypes expanded above 0.001.

Ophthalmopathy patients had Clinical Activity Score at least 3, NOSPECS grade at least 4, duration under 3 months. This rearrangement joins TRBV18 to TRBJ2-2; 7 nucleotides match TRBD2. The receptor comes from a man aged 45 to 65 with Graves' ophthalmopathy. Input material: blood. The CDR3 protein is CASSPLAGDGTGELFF. The CDR3 bases are TGTGCCAGCTCACCACTGGCGGGAGATGGCACCGGGGAGCTGTTTTTT.